This entry concerns a single T cell receptor (delta chain). Its target is unknown. Deletions cut 2 bases from V and 1 base from J, with 11 bases between. Germline CDR1 and CDR2: TSWWSYY and QGS. The CDR3 totals 15 residues. This record comes from a study of delta chains in infants with herpesvirus infections. Study as a whole: From birth, Ugandan infants were followed prospectively for primary CMV infection. Infants infected with CMV after birth were searched for public fetal Vdelta1/Vgamma8 clonotype. Overall study results and limits: The public clonotype appeared only at the first post-infection time point and was absent in uninfected infants.

TCR cDNA was made from PBMC RNA with gamma- and delta-chain-specific primers. TCRdb re-called the RT-PCR reads using CATT. Of around 1,300 delta-chain clones detected, roughly a third appear once; the ten largest clones hold around 23%. This sample comprised peripheral blood, obtained at time point 2 of longitudinal follow-up. The receptor was derived from a human donor who was a Ugandan infant, either HIV-exposed or HIV-unexposed (not recorded which). V is TRDV1 and J is TRDJ1; D not resolved. CDR3 nucleotide sequence: TGTGCTCTTGGGGAATCAAGACGGGGCACCGATAAACTCATCTTT. It codes for CALGESRRGTDKLIF.